This T cell receptor (beta chain) was recorded in a study of CD8 T cells in Susac syndrome. RNA in amounts of roughly 0.45 to 1 ug was reverse transcribed with random hexamers. TCRdb used MiXCR to reprocess the immunoSEQ multiplex PCR reads, holding one entry per CDR3 protein. This table has 130,000 to 150,000 distinct CDR3 sequences, 95% appearing once. Germline V gene lookup returns CDR1 SGHVS and CDR2 FNYEAQ. The CDR3 totals 17 residues. V shed 4 bases, J shed 5 bases, and the junction held 14 bases outside the gene matches. The rearrangement joins TRBV7-6 to TRBJ2-5; 9 nucleotides agree with TRBD2. Sequenced: CD4+ T cells from PBMCs. The source is a human donor with Susac syndrome. DNA for the CDR3: TGTGCCAGCAGCTCTATGGGTAGCGGGGGATTAGGGGAGACCCAGTACTTC. This encodes CASSSMGSGGLGETQYF. The entire variable domain, with the rest obtained from reference TRBV7-6 and TRBJ2-5, is as follows: GAGVSQSPRYKVTKRGQDVALRCDPISGHVSLYWYRQALGQGPEFLTYFNYEAQQDKSGLPNDRFSAERPEGSISTLTIQRTEQRDSAMYRCASSSMGSGGLGETQYFGPGTRLLVL.